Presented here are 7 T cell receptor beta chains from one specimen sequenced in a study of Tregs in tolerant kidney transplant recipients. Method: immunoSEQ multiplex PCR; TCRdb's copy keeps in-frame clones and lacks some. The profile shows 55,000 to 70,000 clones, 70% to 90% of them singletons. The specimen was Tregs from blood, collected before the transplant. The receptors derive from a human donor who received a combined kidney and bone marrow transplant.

This CDR3 reads CAIGAGLFTDTQYF. CDR3 bases: TGTGCCATCGGGGCAGGGTTATTCACAGATACGCAGTATTTT. The chain is built from TRBV10-3 and TRBJ2-3, with D possibly matching TRBD1 (5 bases). Germline V gene data show CDR1 as ENHRY and CDR2 as SYGVKD. Trimming left V 8 bases short and J 2 bases short, with 14 bases between. CDR3 length: 14 amino acids.

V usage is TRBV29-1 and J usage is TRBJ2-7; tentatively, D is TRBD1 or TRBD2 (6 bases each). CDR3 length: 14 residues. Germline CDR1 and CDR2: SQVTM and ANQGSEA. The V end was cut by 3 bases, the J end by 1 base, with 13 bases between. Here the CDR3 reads CSVERVGGSYEQYF. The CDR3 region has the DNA TGCAGCGTTGAGAGGGTAGGGGGGTCCTACGAGCAGTACTTC.

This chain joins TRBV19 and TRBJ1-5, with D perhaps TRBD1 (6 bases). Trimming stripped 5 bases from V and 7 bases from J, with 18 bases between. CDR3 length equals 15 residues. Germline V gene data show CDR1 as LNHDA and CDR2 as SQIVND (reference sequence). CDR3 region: CASSGVARGGQPQHF. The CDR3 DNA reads TGTGCCAGTAGTGGGGTTGCAAGGGGGGGACAGCCCCAGCATTTT. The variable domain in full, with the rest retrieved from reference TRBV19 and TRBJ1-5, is DGGITQSPKYLFRKEGQNVTLSCEQNLNHDAMYWYRQDPGQGLRLIYYSQIVNDFQKGDIAEGYSVSREKKESFPLTVTSAQKNPTAFYLCASSGVARGGQPQHFGDGTRLSIL.

CDR3 nucleotides: TGTGCCAGTAGTCCCGCCTTAGCGGGAGGCCTCTCCTACGAGCAGTACTTC. It encodes CASSPALAGGLSYEQYF. The chain is built from TRBV19 and TRBJ2-7, with 10 bases that match TRBD2. Looked up from germline, CDR1 is LNHDA and CDR2 is SQIVND (reference sequence). The CDR3 loop spans 17 amino acids. V gave up 5 bases and J gave up 0 bases; unmatched junction bases: 10.

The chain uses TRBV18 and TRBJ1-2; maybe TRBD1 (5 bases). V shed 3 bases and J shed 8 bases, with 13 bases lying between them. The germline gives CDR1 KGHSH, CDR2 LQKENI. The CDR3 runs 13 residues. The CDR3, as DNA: TGTGCCAGCTCACCCCAGGGAATGGACGGCTACACCTTC. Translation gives CASSPQGMDGYTF.

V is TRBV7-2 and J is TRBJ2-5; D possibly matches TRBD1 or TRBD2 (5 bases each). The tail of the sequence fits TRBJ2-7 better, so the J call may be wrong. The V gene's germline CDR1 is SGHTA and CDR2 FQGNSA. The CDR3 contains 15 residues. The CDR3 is CASSPGPGLGYEQYF. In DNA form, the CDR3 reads TGTGCCAGCAGCCCAGGGCCGGGGCTGGGGTACGAGCAGTACTTC.

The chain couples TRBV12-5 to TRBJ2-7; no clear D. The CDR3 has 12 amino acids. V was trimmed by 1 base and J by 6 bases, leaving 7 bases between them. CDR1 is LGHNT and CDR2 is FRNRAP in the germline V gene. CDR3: CASGLDFSEQYF. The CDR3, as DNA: TGTGCTAGTGGTTTGGACTTCTCCGAGCAGTACTTC.